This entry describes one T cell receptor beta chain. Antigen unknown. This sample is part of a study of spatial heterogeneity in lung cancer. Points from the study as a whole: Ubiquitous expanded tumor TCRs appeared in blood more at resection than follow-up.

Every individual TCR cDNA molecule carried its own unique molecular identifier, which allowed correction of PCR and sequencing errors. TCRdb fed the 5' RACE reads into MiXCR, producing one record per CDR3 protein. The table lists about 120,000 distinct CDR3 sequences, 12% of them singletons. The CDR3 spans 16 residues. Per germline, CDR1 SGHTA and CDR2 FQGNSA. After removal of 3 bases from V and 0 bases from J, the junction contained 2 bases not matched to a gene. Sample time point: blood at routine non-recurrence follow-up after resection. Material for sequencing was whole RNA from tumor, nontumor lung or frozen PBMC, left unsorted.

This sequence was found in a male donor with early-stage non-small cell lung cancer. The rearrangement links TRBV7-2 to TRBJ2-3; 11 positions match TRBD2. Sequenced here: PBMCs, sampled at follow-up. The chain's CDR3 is CASSLTSGKSTDTQYF. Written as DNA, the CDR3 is TGTGCCAGCAGCTTGACTAGCGGGAAAAGCACAGATACGCAGTATTTT.